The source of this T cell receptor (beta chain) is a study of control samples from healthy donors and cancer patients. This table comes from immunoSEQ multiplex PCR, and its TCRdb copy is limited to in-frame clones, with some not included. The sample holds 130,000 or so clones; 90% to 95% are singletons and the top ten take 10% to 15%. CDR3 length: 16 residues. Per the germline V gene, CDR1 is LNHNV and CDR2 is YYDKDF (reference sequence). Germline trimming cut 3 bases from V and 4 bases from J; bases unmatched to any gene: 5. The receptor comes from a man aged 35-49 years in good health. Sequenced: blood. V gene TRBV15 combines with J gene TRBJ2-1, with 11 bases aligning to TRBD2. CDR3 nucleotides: TGTGCCACCAGCAGGGGGACTAGCGGAAAATACAATGAGCAGTTCTTC. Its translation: CATSRGTSGKYNEQFF. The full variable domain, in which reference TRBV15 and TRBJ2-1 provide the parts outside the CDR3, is DAMVIQNPRYQVTQFGKPVTLSCSQTLNHNVMYWYQQKSSQAPKLLFHYYDKDFNNEADTPDNFQSRRPNTSFCFLDIRSPGLGDTAMYLCATSRGTSGKYNEQFFGPGTRLTVL.